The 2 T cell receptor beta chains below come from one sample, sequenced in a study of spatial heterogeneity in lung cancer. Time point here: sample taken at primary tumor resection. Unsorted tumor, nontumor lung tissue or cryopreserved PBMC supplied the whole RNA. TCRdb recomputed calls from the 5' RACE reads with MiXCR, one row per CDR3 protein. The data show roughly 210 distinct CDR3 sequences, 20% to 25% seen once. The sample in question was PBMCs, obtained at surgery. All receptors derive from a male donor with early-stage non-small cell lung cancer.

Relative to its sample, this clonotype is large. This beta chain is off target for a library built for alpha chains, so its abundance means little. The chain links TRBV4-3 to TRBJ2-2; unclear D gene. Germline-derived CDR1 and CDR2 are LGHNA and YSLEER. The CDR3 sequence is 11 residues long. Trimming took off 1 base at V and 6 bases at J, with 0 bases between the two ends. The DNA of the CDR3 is TGCGCCAGCAGCCAAGCCGGGGAGCTGTTTTTT. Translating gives CASSQAGELFF.

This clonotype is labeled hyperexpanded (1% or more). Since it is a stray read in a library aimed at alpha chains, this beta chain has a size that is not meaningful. This CDR3 reads CSAFGPKEFF. CDR3 sequence (DNA): TGCAGTGCTTTCGGCCCGAAGGAGTTCTTC. The chain recombines TRBV20-1 with TRBJ2-1; no reliable D call. The V and J ends lost 5 bases and 14 bases respectively, with 13 bases between them. The germline V gene has CDR1 DFQATT and CDR2 SNEGSKA (reference sequence). The CDR3 runs to 10 residues.